This T cell receptor (beta chain) was identified in a study of shared clonotypes between healthy human individuals. Study summary: Per donor, CD8 memory used one plate, CD8 naive used two, CD4 memory used three and CD4 naive used three.

To note about this clone: Its antigen is not known.

Profiling relied on immunoSEQ multiplex PCR, and the TCRdb table lists in-frame clones only, not all of them. The sample contains around 350,000 clones, more than 60% of which appear only once. V lost 0 bases and J 0 bases, leaving 10 bases between the germline ends. Germline-derived CDR1 and CDR2 are SGHNT and YYREEE (reference sequence). The length of the CDR3 is 15 residues. Whole-study findings and limits: Non-shared clonotypes were found to have lower generation probabilities than the clonotypes that were shared by all four of the sorted-subset donors. Naive subsets generally exceeded memory subsets in estimated richness. Depth of sequencing was expected to influence donor clonotype sharing.

This chain joins TRBV5-4 and TRBJ2-7, with D possibly TRBD2 on 6 matching bases. The clonotype comes from a man aged 30-40 years in good health. The material sequenced was memory CD4+ T cells sorted from blood. Subset here: CD45RA-negative fraction. Here the CDR3 reads CASSLGAGFSYEQYF. CDR3 in DNA: TGTGCCAGCAGCTTGGGAGCGGGCTTCTCCTACGAGCAGTACTTC. Based on the CDR3 plus reference TRBV5-4 and TRBJ2-7, the full variable domain is ETGVTQSPTHLIKTRGQQVTLRCSSQSGHNTVSWYQQALGQGPQFIFQYYREEENGRGNFPPRFSGLQFPNYSSELNVNALELDDSALYLCASSLGAGFSYEQYFGPGTRLTVT.